The 32 T cell receptor beta chains listed next were all sequenced from one sample in a study of OX40 agonist ivuxolimab in advanced cancers. The table came from immunoSEQ multiplex PCR; TCRdb's copy has only in-frame clones and leaves some out. The repertoire has over 70,000 clones, around 85% of them found once; the top ten carry just under 2%. The source was CD4+ or CD8+ T cells sorted from blood, collected in a trial of the OX40 agonist ivuxolimab. These receptor sequences come from an adult with an advanced solid tumor such as melanoma, head and neck, liver or kidney cancer.

V is TRBV5-4 and J is TRBJ2-2; maybe TRBD2 (5 bases). The germline CDR1 and CDR2 sequences are SGHNT and YYREEE (reference sequence). The CDR3 totals 15 residues. The V gene lost 4 bases and the J gene lost 0 bases, with 10 bases spanning the gap. The CDR3 protein is CASSPGGSNTGELFF. CDR3 coding DNA: TGTGCCAGCAGCCCCGGCGGGTCGAACACCGGGGAGCTGTTTTTT.

The chain couples TRBV25-1 to TRBJ1-2; 9 nucleotides line up with TRBD1. V trimming: 3 bases; J trimming: 4 bases; junction bases outside the gene matches: 9. This CDR3 contains 16 residues. CDR1 is MGHDK, CDR2 SYGVNS, per germline. CDR3 sequence: CASSDATGGRGYGYTF. The DNA of the CDR3 is TGTGCCAGCAGTGACGCGACAGGGGGTCGGGGCTATGGCTACACCTTC.

The J gene is TRBJ1-5, the V gene TRBV7-8, with D hard to call. V shed 2 bases and J shed 2 bases, with 13 bases lying between them. Germline V lookup: CDR1 SGHVS, CDR2 FQNEAQ. CDR3 length equals 16 residues. This CDR3 is CASSLLYGGGNQPQHF. CDR3 sequence (DNA): TGTGCCAGCAGCTTATTATACGGTGGTGGCAATCAGCCCCAGCATTTT.

The chain couples TRBV5-4 to TRBJ2-2, with TRBD2 matching 10 bases. V was clipped by 3 bases and J by 6 bases; unmatched bases: 8. CDR3 size: 16 residues. Per the germline V gene, CDR1 is SGHNT and CDR2 is YYREEE (reference sequence). CDR3 in DNA: TGTGCCAGCAGCTCCGGGACTAGCGAAAGGGCCGGGGAGCTGTTTTTT. Its translation: CASSSGTSERAGELFF.

The chain combines TRBV7-7 with TRBJ2-5, with TRBD1 matching 8 bases. Looked up from germline, CDR1 is SSHAT and CDR2 is FNYEAQ (reference sequence). CDR3 length: 13 amino acids. Here the CDR3 DNA reads TGTGCTTGTGGGGACAGGCATCCAGAGACCCAGTACTTC. Encoded protein: CACGDRHPETQYF.

V usage is TRBV29-1 and J usage is TRBJ1-2; D is unresolved. The CDR3 is 13 residues long. CDR1 is SQVTM and CDR2 is ANQGSEA in the germline V gene. The germline V and J ends were trimmed by 0 bases and 8 bases, with 13 bases remaining between them. CDR3 DNA sequence: TGCAGCGTTGAAGAACTCAGGCGTGGGGGCTACACCTTC. It codes for CSVEELRRGGYTF.

J is TRBJ1-6 and V is TRBV5-6, with 8 positions matching TRBD1. Germline trimming cut 2 bases from V and 9 bases from J; bases unmatched to any gene: 7. Germline CDR1 reads SGHDT; CDR2 reads YYEEEE. There are 15 residues in the CDR3. The CDR3 DNA follows: TGTGCCAGCAGCTTTAGGGACAGGATCCTTTCACCCCTCCACTTT. Amino acid sequence: CASSFRDRILSPLHF. The entire variable domain, with the rest obtained from reference TRBV5-6 and TRBJ1-6, is as follows: DAGVTQSPTHLIKTRGQQVTLRCSPKSGHDTVSWYQQALGQGPQFIFQYYEEEERQRGNFPDRFSGHQFPNYSSELNVNALLLGDSALYLCASSFRDRILSPLHFGNGTRLTVT.

The CDR3 sequence is CASGLGKAGPTDTQYF. In DNA, the CDR3 is TGTGCTAGTGGTTTGGGCAAAGCGGGGCCCACAGATACGCAGTATTTT. The rearrangement links TRBV12-5 to TRBJ2-3; the match to TRBD2 covers 7 bases. The J segment lost 2 bases and the V segment lost 1 base, leaving 6 bases of the junction unmatched. The CDR3 covers 16 residues. The germline V gene encodes CDR1 LGHNT and CDR2 FRNRAP.

The chain couples TRBV7-2 to TRBJ2-7; 8 bases line up with TRBD2. CDR1 and CDR2 (germline): SGHTA, FQGNSA. This CDR3 is 14 amino acids long. J lost 7 bases, V lost 3 bases, and 8 bases had no gene match. DNA for the CDR3: TGTGCCAGCAGCTTGACTAGCGTCCCCAGGGAGCAGTACTTC. Amino acid sequence: CASSLTSVPREQYF.

V is TRBV2 and J is TRBJ1-6, with D unclear. The CDR3 totals 14 residues. Trimming took off 3 bases at V and 8 bases at J, with 11 bases between the two ends. In germline, CDR1 is SNHLY, CDR2 FYNNEI. This CDR3 is CASSEIMFYSPLHF. The CDR3 nucleotides read TGTGCCAGCAGTGAGATCATGTTCTATTCACCCCTCCACTTT.

The V and J genes are TRBV28 and TRBJ2-5; perhaps TRBD1 as D (6 bases). Between the trimmed V and J ends, which lost 6 bases and 4 bases, there was a span of 21 bases. CDR1 and CDR2 from the germline V gene are MDHEN and SYDVKM. The CDR3 sequence is 16 residues long. In nucleotides, the CDR3 is TGTGCCAGCAGCGCCCCCATCGACAGGTTACGAGAGACCCAGTACTTC. Encoded protein: CASSAPIDRLRETQYF. Complete variable domain (other parts from reference TRBV28 and TRBJ2-5): DVKVTQSSRYLVKRTGEKVFLECVQDMDHENMFWYRQDPGLGLRLIYFSYDVKMKEKGDIPEGYSVSREKKERFSLILESASTNQTSMYLCASSAPIDRLRETQYFGPGTRLLVL.

The chain couples TRBV5-4 to TRBJ2-5, with D perhaps TRBD1 or TRBD2 (6 bases each). CDR1 and CDR2 (germline): SGHNT, YYREEE (reference sequence). V gave up 0 bases and J gave up 4 bases, with 13 bases separating them. The CDR3 consists of 15 residues. CDR3 residues: CASSLEGGSGETQYF. CDR3 DNA: TGTGCCAGCAGCTTGGAAGGGGGGTCGGGAGAGACCCAGTACTTC.

This sequence joins TRBV10-3 and TRBJ2-7, with 11 bases identical to TRBD1. The CDR3 runs to 14 residues. Germline V CDR1 and CDR2: ENHRY, SYGVKD. Trimming removed 10 bases from V and 2 bases from J; junction bases left unmatched: 7. CDR3 sequence (DNA): TGTGCCACGACCGGGACAGGGGGAGCCTACGAGCAGTACTTC. The encoded protein is CATTGTGGAYEQYF.

The chain has TRBV11-2 and TRBJ2-3; D not resolved. V gave up 0 bases and J gave up 7 bases, with 11 bases separating them. Germline V gene sequence: CDR1 SGHAT, CDR2 FQNNGV. The CDR3 consists of 14 residues. The CDR3 sequence is CASSLETSTYTQYF. CDR3 nucleotides: TGTGCCAGCAGCTTAGAGACGTCTACTTATACGCAGTATTTT.

The V gene is TRBV5-4, the J gene TRBJ2-3; 13 positions agree with TRBD2. The V gene's germline CDR1 is SGHNT and CDR2 YYREEE (reference sequence). CDR3 length: 19 amino acids. J gave up 0 bases and V 4 bases, and 11 bases lay outside the gene matches. The chain's CDR3 is CASSPLTSGGAGSTDTQYF. CDR3 DNA sequence: TGTGCCAGCAGCCCACTTACTAGCGGGGGGGCGGGTAGCACAGATACGCAGTATTTT.

The chain carries TRBV1 and TRBJ2-1; the table gives TRBD2 as D, unverified against the DNA. TRBV1 is listed as a pseudogene. This CDR3 region has 17 residues. The CDR3 sequence is CTSFSPGGRPIYNEQFF. The DNA of the CDR3 is TGCACCAGTTTCTCTCCGGGGGGCAGGCCTATTTACAATGAGCAGTTCTTC.

The genes are TRBV5-1 and TRBJ1-1; D is perhaps TRBD1 (6 bases). CDR3 size: 14 residues. In germline, CDR1 is SGHRS, CDR2 YFSETQ. Trimming cost V 0 bases and J 2 bases, with 8 bases left between them. The CDR3, as DNA: TGCGCCAGCAGCTTGGAGGGGGGCAACACTGAAGCTTTCTTT. Its protein product is CASSLEGGNTEAFF.

This rearrangement joins TRBV12-5 to TRBJ2-2, with TRBD2 as a possible D gene (7 bases). V was pared by 5 bases and J by 3 bases, with 13 bases between. Germline V lookup: CDR1 LGHNT, CDR2 FRNRAP. The CDR3 loop spans 15 amino acids. The CDR3 bases are TGTGCTAGTGGTCCCGGGGGGCTGGACACCGGGGAGCTGTTTTTT. Amino acid sequence: CASGPGGLDTGELFF.

V gene TRBV2 combines with J gene TRBJ2-2; no reliable D call. The length of the CDR3 is 14 residues. V lost 5 bases, J lost 1 base, and 8 bases lay in between. Germline V gives CDR1 SNHLY, CDR2 FYNNEI. The CDR3 DNA is TGTGCCAGCAGTAAGGACGGGAACACCGGGGAGCTGTTTTTT. This encodes CASSKDGNTGELFF.

The chain links TRBV30 to TRBJ1-5; D gene unclear. Trimming stripped 5 bases from V and 6 bases from J, with 14 bases between. Germline V gene lookup returns CDR1 GTSNPN and CDR2 SVGIG (reference sequence). The CDR3 has 13 amino acids. In nucleotides, the CDR3 is TGTGCCTGGGGAAAACCACGGGGTCAGCCCCAGCATTTT. Amino acids: CAWGKPRGQPQHF. Together with reference TRBV30 and TRBJ1-5, the CDR3 gives the full variable domain: SQTIHQWPATLVQPVGSPLSLECTVEGTSNPNLYWYRQAAGRGLQLLFYSVGIGQISSEVPQNLSASRPQDRQFILSSKKLLLSDSGFYLCAWGKPRGQPQHFGDGTRLSIL.

This rearrangement joins TRBV2 to TRBJ1-1; 7 bases align to TRBD1. Trimming at V came to 5 bases and at J to 0 bases, leaving 9 bases not matched to a gene. CDR3 length equals 16 residues. Germline V CDR1 and CDR2: SNHLY, FYNNEI. This chain's CDR3 is CASSFRDSIMNTEAFF. CDR3 nucleotide sequence: TGTGCCAGCAGTTTCCGGGACAGCATCATGAACACTGAAGCTTTCTTT. The whole variable domain, remainder taken from reference TRBV2 and TRBJ1-1, is EPEVTQTPSHQVTQMGQEVILRCVPISNHLYFYWYRQILGQKVEFLVSFYNNEISEKSEIFDDQFSVERPDGSNFTLKIRSTKLEDSAMYFCASSFRDSIMNTEAFFGQGTRLTVV.

V is TRBV7-8 and J is TRBJ2-5, with 8 nucleotides matching TRBD2. This CDR3 is built from 18 residues. Germline V gene data show CDR1 as SGHVS and CDR2 as FQNEAQ. Losses at the gene ends were 1 base for V and 4 bases for J; bases not matched to a gene: 14. The CDR3 sequence: CASSLVITAGASRETQYF. The DNA of the CDR3 is TGTGCCAGCAGCTTAGTCATTACAGCGGGGGCATCTCGAGAGACCCAGTACTTC.

This clone has a single count. The chain recombines TRBV7-3 with TRBJ2-3, with D perhaps assigned TRBD1 or TRBD2 (5 bases each). V lost 4 bases and J 3 bases, leaving 11 bases between the germline ends. This CDR3 is built from 14 residues. CDR1 SGHTA and CDR2 FQGTGA come from the germline V gene. The CDR3 is CASSYWGGTDTQYF. In nucleotides, the CDR3 is TGTGCCAGCAGCTATTGGGGCGGGACAGATACGCAGTATTTT.

This clone was counted once. The rearrangement links TRBV5-4 to TRBJ2-7; 7 positions agree with TRBD2. The germline V gene has CDR1 SGHNT and CDR2 YYREEE (reference sequence). The CDR3 sequence is 14 residues long. Trimming cost V 0 bases and J 1 base; bases outside gene matches: 1. The CDR3 sequence is CASSLAGRSYEQYF. The CDR3 region has the DNA TGTGCCAGCAGCTTGGCCGGGAGGTCCTACGAGCAGTACTTC.

The chain uses TRBV2 and TRBJ2-3; D is ambiguous. This CDR3 comprises 14 residues. Per germline, CDR1 SNHLY and CDR2 FYNNEI. Deletions cut 7 bases from V and 0 bases from J, with 11 bases between. CDR3: CASTRSPSTDTQYF. As DNA, the CDR3 is TGTGCCAGCACTCGGTCACCTAGCACAGATACGCAGTATTTT.

The rearrangement joins TRBV6-6 to TRBJ1-3, with TRBD1 matching 7 bases. Per the germline V gene, CDR1 is MNHNY and CDR2 is SVGAGI (reference sequence). The CDR3 totals 14 residues. The ends lost 5 bases at V and 3 bases at J; junction bases unmatched: 4. The CDR3 region is CASSPGQIGNTIYF. The DNA for the CDR3 is TGTGCCAGCAGTCCGGGACAGATTGGAAACACCATATATTTT.

The chain couples TRBV28 to TRBJ1-1, with a tentative D call TRBD1 (6 bases). Trimming left V 6 bases short and J 4 bases short, with 12 bases between. Per the germline V gene, CDR1 is MDHEN and CDR2 is SYDVKM. The CDR3 is 13 amino acids. The CDR3 loop is CASRHLQGTEAFF. CDR3 DNA sequence: TGTGCCAGCAGGCATCTACAGGGCACTGAAGCTTTCTTT.

This sequence joins TRBV2 and TRBJ1-1; 10 nucleotides align to TRBD1. V was pared by 5 bases and J by 11 bases, with 14 bases of the junction left unmatched. In germline, CDR1 is SNHLY, CDR2 FYNNEI. The CDR3 length is 15 residues. The CDR3 coding sequence is TGTGCCAGCAGTCAAACCGGGACAGGGGCCACTCGGGCTTTCTTT. Translated: CASSQTGTGATRAFF.

The rearrangement joins TRBV19 to TRBJ1-2; TRBD1 matches 9 bases. The CDR3 totals 13 residues. V lost 4 bases and J lost 7; bases outside the gene matches: 4. Germline V gene lookup returns CDR1 LNHDA and CDR2 SQIVND (reference sequence). CDR3 sequence (DNA): TGTGCCAGTAGTACCGGGGACAGGGCTGGCTACACCTTC. Amino acid sequence: CASSTGDRAGYTF.

The chain recombines TRBV10-3 with TRBJ1-5; a possible D gene is TRBD1 (6 bases). Trimming shortened V by 8 bases and J by 3 bases, and 8 bases separated the two germline ends. The CDR3 covers 12 residues. Per the germline V gene, CDR1 is ENHRY and CDR2 is SYGVKD. Written as DNA, the CDR3 is TGTGCCATCGGACAGCTCAATCAGCCCCAGCATTTT. This gives the protein CAIGQLNQPQHF.

CDR3: CASSVDSRQETQYF. The CDR3 DNA follows: TGTGCCAGCAGCGTAGACAGCAGACAAGAGACCCAGTACTTC. This chain uses TRBV9 with TRBJ2-5; no definite D call. Germline CDR1 SGDLS, CDR2 YYNGEE. Trimming stripped 0 bases from V and 2 bases from J, with 8 bases between. The length of the CDR3 is 14 residues.

V is TRBV11-1 and J is TRBJ1-1, with a tentative D call TRBD1 (6 bases). Trimming stripped 2 bases from V and 4 bases from J, with 17 bases between. CDR1 is SGHAT and CDR2 is FQDESV in the germline V gene (reference sequence). The CDR3 runs 16 residues. The CDR3 region is CASSLQGGGRGTEAFF. The CDR3 DNA reads TGTGCCAGCAGCTTACAAGGGGGGGGCCGGGGCACTGAAGCTTTCTTT.